The 27 T cell receptor beta chains reported below all come from one sample, sequenced in a study of cytomegalovirus exposure and HLA in healthy donors. PCR used 60 Vbeta primers and 13 Jbeta primers. The protocol was immunoSEQ multiplex PCR, while the TCRdb copy is restricted to in-frame clones and leaves out a portion. The sample consists of 120,000 to 150,000 clones, around 10% of them appearing once. Input material: PBMCs. These receptor sequences come from a male donor in good health and CMV-seronegative.

In its sample, this clone was seen a few times. The chain employs TRBV27 and TRBJ1-5; perhaps TRBD1 as D (6 bases). The CDR3 sequence is 17 residues long. The V gene lost 6 bases and the J gene lost 2 bases, with 20 bases spanning the gap. CDR1 and CDR2 (germline): MNHEY, SMNVEV (reference sequence). CDR3 sequence reads: CASSPQQGERGNQPQHF. CDR3 sequence (DNA): TGTGCCAGCAGCCCCCAACAGGGAGAGAGGGGCAATCAGCCCCAGCATTTT.

This clone was found a few times. J is TRBJ1-2 and V is TRBV6-5; 8 bases agree with TRBD1. The V and J ends lost 4 bases and 8 bases, in that order; junction bases with no gene match: 6. Germline lookup yields CDR1 MNHEY and CDR2 SVGAGI. The length of the CDR3 is 13 residues. The CDR3 bases are TGTGCCAGCAGTTGGACAGGGAAGGACGGCTACACCTTC. Its translation is CASSWTGKDGYTF.

The chain links TRBV7-2 to TRBJ1-2, with TRBD1 matching 7 bases. The CDR3 spans 17 residues. V trimming: 1 base; J trimming: 8 bases; junction bases outside the gene matches: 16. Germline CDR1 reads SGHTA; CDR2 reads FQGNSA. The CDR3 nucleotides read TGTGCCAGCAGCTTAGTTTCCGGGACAGACACCAAGGGCGGCTACACCTTC. Protein: CASSLVSGTDTKGGYTF.

The V call is TRBV19, the J call TRBJ2-3; D is perhaps TRBD2 (6 bases). V was trimmed by 5 bases and J by 1 base, leaving 13 bases between them. CDR1 is LNHDA and CDR2 is SQIVND in the germline V gene (reference sequence). The CDR3 runs 15 residues. CDR3 nucleotides: TGTGCCAGTAGTCAAGCCTGGGGGGGCACAGATACGCAGTATTTT. Translating gives CASSQAWGGTDTQYF.

The sample holds a few counts of this clone. This chain connects TRBV2 to TRBJ2-3, with D maybe TRBD2 (7 bases). V lost 7 bases and J lost 5, with 16 bases in between. The CDR3 has 14 residues. Germline V gene lookup returns CDR1 SNHLY and CDR2 FYNNEI. In DNA form, the CDR3 reads TGTGCCAGCACCCCCGAGGGAGGGGGAGATACGCAGTATTTT. Its translation: CASTPEGGGDTQYF. Using reference TRBV2 and TRBJ2-3 for the parts outside the CDR3, the full variable domain is EPEVTQTPSHQVTQMGQEVILRCVPISNHLYFYWYRQILGQKVEFLVSFYNNEISEKSEIFDDQFSVERPDGSNFTLKIRSTKLEDSAMYFCASTPEGGGDTQYFGPGTRLTVL.

V and J are TRBV11-1 and TRBJ2-7; D not certain. Germline CDR1 is SGHAT and CDR2 is FQDESV (reference sequence). CDR3 length: 13 residues. Trimming removed 5 bases from V and 6 bases from J, with 14 bases in between. The DNA of the CDR3 is TGTGCCAGCAGCACAGCCTTATCCGGCGAGCAGTACTTC. This translates into CASSTALSGEQYF.

This clone was seen a few times. The J gene is TRBJ2-2, the V gene TRBV18; perhaps TRBD1 as D (6 bases). The germline V and J ends were trimmed by 2 bases and 4 bases, with 11 bases remaining between them. The CDR3 loop spans 15 amino acids. The germline gives CDR1 KGHSH, CDR2 LQKENI. The CDR3 DNA is TGTGCCAGCTCACCAGGGGGCGTACTCACCGGGGAGCTGTTTTTT. Its translation: CASSPGGVLTGELFF.

V is TRBV4-1 and J is TRBJ2-7; D perhaps matches TRBD2 (5 bases). V was cut by 4 bases and J by 2 bases, with 12 bases left in between. Germline V lookup: CDR1 MGHRA, CDR2 YSYEKL. The CDR3 spans 14 residues. CDR3 DNA sequence: TGCGCCAGCAGCCCCGGACCGAGGGCCTACGAGCAGTACTTC. This encodes CASSPGPRAYEQYF.

V and J are TRBV27 and TRBJ2-3, with 9 bases aligning to TRBD1. This CDR3 region has 15 residues. The germline V gene has CDR1 MNHEY and CDR2 SMNVEV (reference sequence). The V segment lost 8 bases and the J segment 1 base; nucleotides outside the gene matches: 7. The DNA of the CDR3 is TGTGCCAGCCGCACAGGGGGCGCGGGCACAGATACGCAGTATTTT. Its protein product is CASRTGGAGTDTQYF.

The rearrangement joins TRBV5-1 to TRBJ2-3; D unresolved. The CDR3 is 13 amino acids. CDR1 is SGHRS and CDR2 is YFSETQ in the germline V gene. Deletions cut 1 base from V and 2 bases from J, with 5 bases between. The CDR3 nucleotides read TGCGCCAGCAGCTTGAAGCTCACAGATACGCAGTATTTT. Translation gives CASSLKLTDTQYF.

Of note for this clone: The same CDR3 can be traced to other DNA sequences in this sample. The V and J genes are TRBV18 and TRBJ2-2; 8 nucleotides agree with TRBD1. The CDR3 loop spans 15 amino acids. Germline V lookup: CDR1 KGHSH, CDR2 LQKENI. Trimming at V came to 6 bases and at J to 1 base, leaving 4 bases not matched to a gene. The CDR3 region has the DNA TGTGCCAGCTCCCCCGGGACAGGGAACACCGGGGAGCTGTTTTTT. Protein: CASSPGTGNTGELFF.

V gene TRBV4-1 combines with J gene TRBJ2-1; the match to TRBD2 covers 7 bases. After removal of 6 bases from V and 2 bases from J, the junction contained 22 bases not matched to a gene. This CDR3 region has 20 residues. Germline CDR1 MGHRA, CDR2 YSYEKL. CDR3 DNA sequence: TGCGCCAGCAGTCTAATCCCCGCGGGAGTGGAAGGAATCCCCTACAATGAGCAGTTCTTC. This codes for CASSLIPAGVEGIPYNEQFF.

V gene TRBV19 combines with J gene TRBJ1-2, with 10 positions matching TRBD1. V dropped 6 bases and J dropped 2; count of bases not matched to a gene: 18. Germline values: CDR1 LNHDA, CDR2 SQIVND (reference sequence). This CDR3 has 19 amino acids. In DNA form, the CDR3 reads TGTGCCAGTAGAGGAATCGAGATGGGACAGGGGTTGTTGAACTATGGCTACACCTTC. It encodes CASRGIEMGQGLLNYGYTF.

The gene calls are TRBV6-5 and TRBJ1-2; D not certain. V was trimmed by 0 bases and J by 8 bases, leaving 19 bases between them. Germline values: CDR1 MNHEY, CDR2 SVGAGI. CDR3 length: 16 residues. CDR3 sequence (DNA): TGTGCCAGCAGTTACTCGACGACATCCCCGGTCTGGGGCTACACCTTC. This sequence encodes CASSYSTTSPVWGYTF.

V is TRBV18 and J is TRBJ2-7; 7 bases line up with TRBD2. This CDR3 spans 14 amino acids. Germline V lookup: CDR1 KGHSH, CDR2 LQKENI. Trimming at V came to 3 bases and at J to 2 bases, leaving 4 bases not matched to a gene. The CDR3 sequence: CASSPAGEAYEQYF. For the CDR3, the DNA is TGTGCCAGCTCACCGGCGGGGGAAGCCTACGAGCAGTACTTC.

This clone showed up just a few times. This chain connects TRBV29-1 to TRBJ1-2; 12 nucleotides align to TRBD1. J was trimmed by 6 bases and V by 0 bases; bases with no gene match: 5. Germline CDR1 reads SQVTM; CDR2 reads ANQGSEA. The CDR3 length is 15 residues. CDR3 loop: CSVEDGTGGAHGYTF. For the CDR3, the DNA is TGCAGCGTTGAAGATGGGACAGGGGGCGCTCATGGCTACACCTTC.

The chain links TRBV25-1 to TRBJ2-3; 7 bases are a match to TRBD2. In germline, CDR1 is MGHDK, CDR2 SYGVNS. The CDR3 spans 14 residues. The V gene end was trimmed by 4 bases and the J gene end by 1 base; junction bases not matched to a gene: 2. CDR3 DNA sequence: TGTGCCAGCAGTGGGACTAGGGGCACAGATACGCAGTATTTT. Translated, it gives CASSGTRGTDTQYF.

This clone was counted only a few times. V is TRBV20-1 and J is TRBJ1-2, with 7 bases identical to TRBD1. Germline-derived CDR1 and CDR2 are DFQATT and SNEGSKA (reference sequence). The CDR3 totals 11 residues. In nucleotides, the CDR3 is TGCAACACACTGACAGGGAGTGGCTACACCTTC. Residues: CNTLTGSGYTF.

This clone was seen more than once but under ten times. The chain combines TRBV2 with TRBJ2-1; 8 nucleotides agree with TRBD2. J gave up 4 bases and V 1 base, and 3 bases lay outside the gene matches. The CDR3 is 15 amino acids. Germline CDR1 reads SNHLY; CDR2 reads FYNNEI. CDR3 sequence: CASSEGVAGYNEQFF. In nucleotides, the CDR3 is TGTGCCAGCAGTGAAGGGGTAGCGGGGTACAATGAGCAGTTCTTC. The variable domain in full, with the rest retrieved from reference TRBV2 and TRBJ2-1, is EPEVTQTPSHQVTQMGQEVILRCVPISNHLYFYWYRQILGQKVEFLVSFYNNEISEKSEIFDDQFSVERPDGSNFTLKIRSTKLEDSAMYFCASSEGVAGYNEQFFGPGTRLTVL.

In its sample, this clone was seen a few times. The V and J genes are TRBV10-3 and TRBJ2-1, with a tentative D call TRBD2 (6 bases). The V gene lost 1 base and the J gene lost 9 bases, with 19 bases spanning the gap. The CDR3 consists of 16 residues. CDR1 is ENHRY and CDR2 is SYGVKD in the germline V gene. CDR3 loop: CAISELPAGSPGEQFF. CDR3 nucleotide sequence: TGTGCCATCAGTGAGTTACCTGCGGGGAGCCCAGGTGAGCAGTTCTTC.

This clone was seen only a few times. The chain carries TRBV6-6 and TRBJ2-3; no reliable D call. V shed 2 bases and J shed 1 base, with 10 bases lying between them. The CDR3 length is 15 residues. Germline CDR1 reads MNHNY; CDR2 reads SVGAGI (reference sequence). The DNA of the CDR3 is TGTGCCAGCAGTTACGCGCGGCCTGGCACAGATACGCAGTATTTT. Translating gives CASSYARPGTDTQYF.

There are a few counts of this clone. The genes are TRBV28 and TRBJ2-3; a weak D match, TRBD1 (6 bases). The CDR3 is 15 amino acids. CDR1 MDHEN and CDR2 SYDVKM come from the germline V gene. V was pared by 4 bases and J by 2 bases, with 13 bases between. The CDR3 loop reads CASSSPDSNTDTQYF. The CDR3 DNA sequence: TGTGCCAGCAGTTCCCCGGACAGTAACACAGATACGCAGTATTTT.

This clone was seen a handful of times. The rearrangement joins TRBV6-6 to TRBJ2-1; 7 nucleotides match TRBD2. CDR3 length equals 14 residues. Germline values: CDR1 MNHNY, CDR2 SVGAGI (reference sequence). The junction had 7 bases not matched to a gene; V was cut back by 2 bases and J by 9 bases. The CDR3 here is CASSYPDGRSEQFF. CDR3 in DNA: TGTGCCAGCAGTTACCCCGACGGGAGGTCTGAGCAGTTCTTC.

This clone was detected only a few times. This chain connects TRBV7-9 to TRBJ2-5, with D possibly matching TRBD2 (5 bases). The CDR3 consists of 15 residues. Germline CDR1 SEHNR, CDR2 FQNEAQ (reference sequence). V lost 5 bases and J lost 4, with 17 bases in between. The CDR3 protein is CASSAGSSRGETQYF. CDR3 coding DNA: TGTGCCAGCAGCGCCGGATCATCACGGGGAGAGACCCAGTACTTC.

The rearrangement uses TRBV7-8 and TRBJ1-1; D is uncertain. The V gene lost 1 base and the J gene lost 1 base, with 10 bases spanning the gap. Per germline, CDR1 SGHVS and CDR2 FQNEAQ. The CDR3 is 15 amino acids. DNA for the CDR3: TGTGCCAGCAGCTTAGGACATGCGGGGAACACTGAAGCTTTCTTT. Translated, it gives CASSLGHAGNTEAFF.

The CDR3 here is CASSPVLSSYEQYF. The CDR3 DNA is TGTGCCAGCAGCCCCGTTTTGAGCTCCTACGAGCAGTACTTC. This chain links TRBV11-2 with TRBJ2-7; D unresolved. The CDR3 extends over 14 amino acids. V was shortened by 5 bases and J by 0 bases, with 11 bases between the two germline ends. From germline, CDR1 is SGHAT and CDR2 FQNNGV.

This clone appeared a few times. This chain links TRBV6-5 with TRBJ1-1, with D hard to call. The V and J ends lost 4 bases and 7 bases respectively, with 13 bases between them. Germline CDR1 MNHEY, CDR2 SVGAGI. This CDR3 is 13 amino acids long. The CDR3 loop reads CASSSPGLHEAFF. CDR3 nucleotide sequence: TGTGCCAGCAGTTCCCCCGGACTGCATGAAGCTTTCTTT.